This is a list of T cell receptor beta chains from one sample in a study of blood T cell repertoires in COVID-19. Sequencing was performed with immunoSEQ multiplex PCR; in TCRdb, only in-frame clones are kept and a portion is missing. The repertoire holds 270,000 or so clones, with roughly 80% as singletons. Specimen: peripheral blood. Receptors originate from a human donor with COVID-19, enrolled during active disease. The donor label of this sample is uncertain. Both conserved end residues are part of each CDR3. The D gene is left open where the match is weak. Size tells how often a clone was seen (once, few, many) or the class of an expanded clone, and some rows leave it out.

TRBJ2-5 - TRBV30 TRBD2 CAWSVGGLAGGPETQYF TGTGCCTGGAGTGTAGGGGGACTAGCGGGAGGACCGGAGACCCAGTACTTC
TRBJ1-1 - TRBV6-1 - CASSVGGVGRIGTEAFF TGTGCCAGCAGTGTGGGGGGGGTTGGGCGGATCGGCACTGAAGCTTTCTTT
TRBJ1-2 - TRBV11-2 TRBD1 CASGLQGAGIGYTF TGTGCCAGCGGGTTACAGGGGGCCGGGATCGGCTACACCTTC
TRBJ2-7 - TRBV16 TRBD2 CASSPVGGSSYEQYF TGTGCCAGCAGCCCCGTGGGGGGGAGCTCCTACGAGCAGTACTTC
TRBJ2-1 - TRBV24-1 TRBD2 CATSDFIAGTYNEQFF TGTGCCACCAGTGATTTTATAGCGGGGACCTACAATGAGCAGTTCTTC
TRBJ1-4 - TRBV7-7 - CASSPTSGEKLFF TGTGCTAGCAGCCCCACTTCGGGGGAAAAACTGTTTTTT
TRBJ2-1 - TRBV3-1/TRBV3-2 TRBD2 CASSQGVLGLADLSSYNEQFF TGTGCCAGCAGCCAAGGAGTTCTGGGACTAGCGGACCTAAGCTCCTACAATGAGCAGTTCTTC
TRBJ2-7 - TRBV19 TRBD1 CASSGDRYYEQYF TGTGCCAGTAGTGGGGACAGGTACTACGAGCAGTACTTC
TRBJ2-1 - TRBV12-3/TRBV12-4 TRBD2 CASSYTSVEQFF TGTGCCAGCAGTTATACTAGCGTTGAGCAGTTCTTC
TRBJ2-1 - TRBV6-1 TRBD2 CASSELAGSYNEQFF TGTGCCAGCAGTGAACTAGCGGGGTCCTACAATGAGCAGTTCTTC
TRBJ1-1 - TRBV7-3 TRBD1 CASSVDRATEAFF TGTGCCAGCAGCGTTGACAGGGCGACTGAAGCTTTCTTT
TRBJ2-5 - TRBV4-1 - CASSTTRPETQYF TGCGCCAGCAGCACCACTAGGCCTGAGACCCAGTACTTC
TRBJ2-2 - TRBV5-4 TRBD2 CASSRGLAGGGTGELFF TGTGCCAGCAGCCGTGGACTAGCGGGAGGGGGCACCGGGGAGCTGTTTTTT
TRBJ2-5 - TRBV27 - CASSSGTRQETQYF TGTGCCAGCAGTTCCGGGACACGTCAAGAGACCCAGTACTTC
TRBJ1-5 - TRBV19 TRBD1 CASSILGTGGQPQHF TGTGCCAGTAGTATTTTAGGGACAGGGGGCCAGCCCCAGCATTTT
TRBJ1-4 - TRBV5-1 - CASSLLGAANEKLFF TGCGCCAGCAGCTTGTTGGGGGCGGCGAATGAAAAACTGTTTTTT
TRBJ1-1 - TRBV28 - CASRNSRAFF TGTGCCAGCCGAAACAGTAGGGCTTTCTTT
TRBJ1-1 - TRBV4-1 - CASTTKTGPVTEAFF TGCGCCAGCACCACTAAAACAGGGCCGGTCACTGAAGCTTTCTTT
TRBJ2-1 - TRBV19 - CASSIRGLENYNEQFF TGTGCCAGTAGTATACGAGGACTTGAAAACTACAATGAGCAGTTCTTC
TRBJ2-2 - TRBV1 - CTSSPRGLAGGPGELFF TGCACCAGCAGCCCCCGCGGGCTAGCGGGAGGCCCCGGGGAGCTGTTTTTT
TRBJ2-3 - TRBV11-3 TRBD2 CASSLTGLQSLNPSTDTQYF TGTGCCAGCAGCTTAACGGGACTACAAAGCCTTAACCCTAGCACAGATACGCAGTATTTT
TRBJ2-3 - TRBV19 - CASSSRFEASSTDTQYF TGTGCCAGTAGTTCCCGGTTCGAGGCCTCTAGCACAGATACGCAGTATTTT
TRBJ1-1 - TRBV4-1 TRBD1 CASSQLDRGGEAFF TGCGCCAGCAGCCAACTCGACAGGGGTGGTGAAGCTTTCTTT
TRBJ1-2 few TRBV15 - CATSRAPGGRDGYTF TGTGCCACCAGCAGAGCCCCGGGCGGCAGGGATGGCTACACCTTC
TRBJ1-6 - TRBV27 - CASTLNHGGYNSPLHF TGTGCCAGCACCCTTAATCACGGGGGGTATAATTCACCCCTCCACTTT
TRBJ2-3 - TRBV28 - CASSRTEGTDTQYF TGTGCCAGCAGTCGGACTGAGGGCACAGATACGCAGTATTTT
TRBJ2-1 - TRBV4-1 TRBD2 CASSPGASGRIHEQFF TGCGCCAGCAGCCCCGGGGCTAGCGGGAGAATACATGAGCAGTTCTTC
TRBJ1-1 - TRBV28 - CASSNLGQTDTEAFF TGTGCCTCATCAAACTTGGGGCAAACCGACACTGAAGCTTTCTTT
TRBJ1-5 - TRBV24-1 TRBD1 CATSDPDRGSQPQHF TGTGCCACCAGTGATCCGGACAGGGGGAGTCAGCCCCAGCATTTT
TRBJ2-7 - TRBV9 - CASNRDGQYEQYF TGTGCCAGCAACAGGGACGGCCAATACGAGCAGTACTTC
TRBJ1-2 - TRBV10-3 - CAISEAGNYGYTF TGTGCCATCAGTGAGGCAGGGAACTATGGCTACACCTTC